The 32 T cell receptor beta chains presented below share a single source sample, sequenced in a study of chemoradiotherapy in HPV16-positive cancers. TCRdb keeps only in-frame clones here, not all; method: immunoSEQ multiplex PCR. The sample gives approximately 8,400 clones, 70% to 90% of which show up once; about 1.9% is in the top ten. Sample collection was performed from a patient who underwent chemoradiotherapy. The receptor set was obtained from a human donor with HPV-associated anogenital cancer.

V is TRBV7-2 and J is TRBJ1-2; D remains ambiguous. Trimming pared 5 bases from V and 2 bases from J, leaving 15 bases between. Per the germline V gene, CDR1 is SGHTA and CDR2 is FQGNSA. The CDR3 spans 15 residues. The CDR3 spells CASSPEAVSNYGYTF. DNA for the CDR3: TGTGCCAGCAGCCCCGAGGCCGTATCCAACTATGGCTACACCTTC.

The chain employs TRBV5-5 and TRBJ2-5, with 9 bases matching TRBD2. The CDR3 runs 15 residues. Germline V lookup: CDR1 SGHKS, CDR2 YYEKEE (reference sequence). J gave up 4 bases and V 2 bases, and 6 bases lay outside the gene matches. CDR3 nucleotides: TGTGCCAGCAGCTTCCTAGCGGGAAGGGGAGAGACCCAGTACTTC. It specifies CASSFLAGRGETQYF.

V gene TRBV9 combines with J gene TRBJ1-3; no firm D call. V was shortened by 3 bases and J by 0 bases, with 10 bases between the two germline ends. The CDR3 has 15 residues. CDR1 SGDLS and CDR2 YYNGEE come from the germline V gene. CDR3 amino acids: CASSEGWGSGNTIYF. The CDR3 DNA reads as TGTGCCAGCAGCGAGGGATGGGGCTCTGGAAACACCATATATTTT.

The V and J genes are TRBV6-1 and TRBJ1-6, with D perhaps matching TRBD1 (5 bases). The CDR3 has 16 residues. CDR1 is MNHNS, CDR2 SASEGT, per germline. Trimming left V 4 bases short and J 0 bases short, with 10 bases between. The CDR3 coding sequence is TGTGCCAGCAGTGCGTGGGGGGGCTCCTATAATTCACCCCTCCACTTT. Protein sequence: CASSAWGGSYNSPLHF.

This clone was picked up one time. The rearrangement uses TRBV19 and TRBJ2-1; D unresolved. Germline V lookup: CDR1 LNHDA, CDR2 SQIVND (reference sequence). This CDR3 region has 13 residues. V was cut by 7 bases and J by 9 bases, with 16 bases left in between. DNA for the CDR3: TGTGCCAGTAAAAGAATCCCACTGGGTGAGCAGTTCTTC. Translated, it gives CASKRIPLGEQFF. The whole variable domain, filled in from reference TRBV19 and TRBJ2-1, reads DGGITQSPKYLFRKEGQNVTLSCEQNLNHDAMYWYRQDPGQGLRLIYYSQIVNDFQKGDIAEGYSVSREKKESFPLTVTSAQKNPTAFYLCASKRIPLGEQFFGPGTRLTVL.

This rearrangement joins TRBV9 to TRBJ2-3, with a tentative D call TRBD1 (5 bases). The germline V and J ends were trimmed by 0 bases and 3 bases, with 11 bases remaining between them. Germline V gene sequence: CDR1 SGDLS, CDR2 YYNGEE. The CDR3 is 15 amino acids. CDR3 DNA sequence: TGTGCCAGCAGCGTAGATAGGGGCGGAACAGATACGCAGTATTTT. Translation: CASSVDRGGTDTQYF.

V is TRBV5-4 and J is TRBJ1-2; D is undetermined. V dropped 0 bases and J dropped 1 base, with 4 bases sitting between them. Germline lookup yields CDR1 SGHNT and CDR2 YYREEE (reference sequence). The CDR3 covers 13 residues. The CDR3 nucleotides read TGTGCCAGCAGCTTGGAAGTTAACTATGGCTACACCTTC. This translates into CASSLEVNYGYTF.

The chain employs TRBV6-6 and TRBJ2-7; perhaps D is TRBD1 or TRBD2 (6 bases each). Trimming took 5 bases from V and 5 from J, leaving 19 bases between them. The CDR3 extends over 15 amino acids. Germline CDR1 and CDR2: MNHNY and SVGAGI (reference sequence). The CDR3 nucleotides read TGTGCCAGCAGTACCTCAGGTCAGGGGAGGCACGAGCAGTACTTC. Residues: CASSTSGQGRHEQYF.

In its sample, this clone was seen a few times. The chain recombines TRBV6-4 with TRBJ1-4; D is undetermined. CDR3 length: 15 residues. V dropped 4 bases and J dropped 3 bases, with 12 bases sitting between them. Germline lookup yields CDR1 MRHNA and CDR2 SNTAGT. Here the CDR3 reads CASSVRDGPNEKLFF. DNA for the CDR3: TGTGCCAGCAGTGTGAGAGACGGGCCTAATGAAAAACTGTTTTTT.

Only one count was recorded for this clone. One junction end does not reproduce the germline sequence, and a read error may be involved. The gene calls are TRBV10-3 and TRBJ2-2, with D maybe TRBD2 (6 bases). This CDR3 region has 13 residues. Germline V gene data show CDR1 as ENHRY and CDR2 as SYGVKD. The CDR3 loop reads CATSMEGSGELFF. The CDR3 bases are TGTGCCACCAGTATGGAGGGATCCGGGGAGCTGTTTTTT.

The chain couples TRBV30 to TRBJ2-7; D gene uncertain. V was shortened by 5 bases and J by 2 bases, with 4 bases between the two germline ends. Per germline, CDR1 GTSNPN and CDR2 SVGIG (reference sequence). The CDR3 is 10 residues long. CDR3: CAWGTYEQYF. CDR3 nucleotide sequence: TGTGCCTGGGGTACCTACGAGCAGTACTTC.

This chain uses TRBV6-5 with TRBJ1-2; no definite D call. Germline V gene lookup returns CDR1 MNHEY and CDR2 SVGAGI. V lost 0 bases, J lost 8 bases, and 13 bases lay in between. CDR3 size: 14 residues. Here the CDR3 reads CASSYSGPRGGYTF. CDR3 nucleotide sequence: TGTGCCAGCAGTTACTCCGGGCCCCGGGGAGGCTACACCTTC.

This rearrangement joins TRBV19 to TRBJ2-2; TRBD1 aligns across 9 bases. The V and J ends lost 10 bases and 6 bases, in that order; junction bases with no gene match: 12. This CDR3 is 15 amino acids long. Germline V CDR1 and CDR2: LNHDA, SQIVND (reference sequence). The CDR3 loop is CATTRDRANPGELFF. The CDR3 DNA sequence: TGTGCCACCACTAGGGACAGGGCTAATCCCGGGGAGCTGTTTTTT.

The chain uses TRBV7-2 and TRBJ1-1; the D gene is possibly TRBD1 (5 bases). The CDR3 extends over 13 amino acids. The V gene's germline CDR1 is SGHTA and CDR2 FQGNSA. V was cut by 6 bases and J by 5 bases, with 13 bases left in between. The CDR3 loop is CASRLGGGTEAFF. CDR3 DNA: TGTGCCAGCAGGCTCGGGGGGGGGACTGAAGCTTTCTTT.

The rearrangement joins TRBV28 to TRBJ1-4; D is undetermined. V was pared by 4 bases and J by 7 bases, with 10 bases between. The CDR3 covers 13 residues. Germline-derived CDR1 and CDR2 are MDHEN and SYDVKM. The CDR3, as DNA: TGTGCCAGCAGTTCCGGAGGACGTGAAAAACTGTTTTTT. Amino acids: CASSSGGREKLFF. The complete variable domain, with remaining parts taken from reference TRBV28 and TRBJ1-4, reads DVKVTQSSRYLVKRTGEKVFLECVQDMDHENMFWYRQDPGLGLRLIYFSYDVKMKEKGDIPEGYSVSREKKERFSLILESASTNQTSMYLCASSSGGREKLFFGSGTQLSVL.

V is TRBV28 and J is TRBJ1-2; D not resolved. V was shortened by 7 bases and J by 0 bases, with 12 bases between the two germline ends. This CDR3 is 14 amino acids long. Germline V gene data show CDR1 as MDHEN and CDR2 as SYDVKM. In DNA, the CDR3 is TGTGCCAGCACTGTACAGTCTTCTAACTATGGCTACACCTTC. Its protein is CASTVQSSNYGYTF.

This clone turned up a few times. The chain links TRBV4-1 to TRBJ2-7; D gene unclear. In germline, CDR1 is MGHRA, CDR2 YSYEKL. Trimming shortened V by 6 bases and J by 5 bases, and 17 bases separated the two germline ends. CDR3 length equals 14 residues. For the CDR3, the DNA is TGCGCCAGCAGTCCGTTGGGCCGCTCGGACGAGCAGTACTTC. Protein product: CASSPLGRSDEQYF.

This clone was seen only a few times. The CDR3 DNA is TGTGCCAGCAGCTTAGTTGGCTCCACTGAAGCTTTCTTT. Its protein product is CASSLVGSTEAFF. V gene TRBV11-2 combines with J gene TRBJ1-1; no clear D. The CDR3 length is 13 residues. CDR1 and CDR2 from the germline V gene are SGHAT and FQNNGV. V was trimmed by 1 base and J by 4 bases, leaving 7 bases between them. Full variable domain (remainder filled in from reference TRBV11-2 and TRBJ1-1): EAGVAQSPRYKIIEKRQSVAFWCNPISGHATLYWYQQILGQGPKLLIQFQNNGVVDDSQLPKDRFSAERLKGVDSTLKIQPAKLEDSAVYLCASSLVGSTEAFFGQGTRLTVV.

This clone came up once. The chain links TRBV19 to TRBJ2-7; D is perhaps TRBD1 or TRBD2 (5 bases each). The V and J ends lost 3 bases and 1 base respectively, with 19 bases between them. The CDR3 is 17 residues long. Germline V gives CDR1 LNHDA, CDR2 SQIVND (reference sequence). The CDR3 is CASSIGGKGTVSYEQYF. CDR3 coding DNA: TGTGCCAGTAGTATTGGGGGAAAGGGGACCGTATCCTACGAGCAGTACTTC.

The rearrangement links TRBV14 to TRBJ1-2; 9 bases are a match to TRBD1. The CDR3 totals 13 residues. CDR1 SGHDN and CDR2 FVKESK come from the germline V gene. The J segment lost 7 bases and the V segment lost 1 base, leaving 1 base of the junction unmatched. The CDR3 DNA reads TGTGCCAGCAGCCAAGGACAGGGGGTTGGCTACACCTTC. Protein product: CASSQGQGVGYTF.

The chain employs TRBV28 and TRBJ1-4; tentatively, D is TRBD1 (6 bases). Germline V lookup: CDR1 MDHEN, CDR2 SYDVKM. V was cut by 9 bases and J by 4 bases, with 12 bases left in between. This CDR3 comprises 13 residues. The CDR3 DNA follows: TGTGCCAGTTCCGGAGGGGGTAATGAAAAACTGTTTTTT. Translation: CASSGGGNEKLFF.

This sequence joins TRBV11-2 and TRBJ2-1; D not certain. Trimming shortened V by 1 base and J by 4 bases, and 11 bases separated the two germline ends. Germline loops: CDR1 SGHAT, CDR2 FQNNGV. The CDR3 contains 15 residues. CDR3 sequence: CASSLGLRGYNEQFF. The DNA for the CDR3 is TGTGCCAGCAGCTTAGGGTTACGAGGATACAATGAGCAGTTCTTC.

The V call is TRBV6-4, the J call TRBJ2-7, with 8 nucleotides matching TRBD1. CDR3 length: 13 amino acids. Per the germline V gene, CDR1 is MRHNA and CDR2 is SNTAGT. The ends lost 11 bases at V and 5 bases at J; junction bases unmatched: 11. CDR3 sequence (DNA): TGTGCCGGCTACAGGGGGAATTTCGACGAGCAGTACTTC. Translation gives CAGYRGNFDEQYF.

DNA of the CDR3: TGTGCCAGCAGTGACAGGACTGAAGCTTTCTTT. Amino acids: CASSDRTEAFF. The gene calls are TRBV6-4 and TRBJ1-1; the D is unclear. The V gene lost 2 bases and the J gene lost 5 bases, with 3 bases spanning the gap. This CDR3 spans 11 amino acids. Germline CDR1 reads MRHNA; CDR2 reads SNTAGT.

The genes are TRBV5-4 and TRBJ2-1; D remains unclear. This CDR3 has 15 residues. Trimming left V 0 bases short and J 6 bases short, with 13 bases between. The germline CDR1 and CDR2 sequences are SGHNT and YYREEE (reference sequence). The CDR3: CASSLVAILGNEQFF. In DNA, the CDR3 is TGTGCCAGCAGCTTGGTGGCCATTTTGGGCAATGAGCAGTTCTTC. The full variable domain, rest sourced from reference TRBV5-4 and TRBJ2-1, is ETGVTQSPTHLIKTRGQQVTLRCSSQSGHNTVSWYQQALGQGPQFIFQYYREEENGRGNFPPRFSGLQFPNYSSELNVNALELDDSALYLCASSLVAILGNEQFFGPGTRLTVL.

V is TRBV5-5 and J is TRBJ2-7; tentative D call: TRBD1 (5 bases). Germline CDR1 is SGHKS and CDR2 is YYEKEE (reference sequence). V was shortened by 4 bases and J by 2 bases, with 19 bases between the two germline ends. The CDR3 loop spans 16 amino acids. The CDR3 nucleotides are TGTGCCAGCAGCCGGACGGGCAGGGTAGATACCTACGAGCAGTACTTC. Encoded protein: CASSRTGRVDTYEQYF. Full variable domain (remainder filled in from reference TRBV5-5 and TRBJ2-7): DAGVTQSPTHLIKTRGQQVTLRCSPISGHKSVSWYQQVLGQGPQFIFQYYEKEERGRGNFPDRFSARQFPNYSSELNVNALLLGDSALYLCASSRTGRVDTYEQYFGPGTRLTVT.

This clone was counted a single time. V is TRBV19 and J is TRBJ1-2, with a tentative D call TRBD1 (5 bases). The CDR3 sequence is 14 residues long. Germline lookup yields CDR1 LNHDA and CDR2 SQIVND (reference sequence). The germline V and J ends were trimmed by 5 bases and 2 bases, with 12 bases remaining between them. CDR3 DNA: TGTGCCAGTAGTTACGGGACTGAGAACTATGGCTACACCTTC. Encoded protein: CASSYGTENYGYTF.

This chain uses TRBV6-5 with TRBJ1-4; D may be TRBD1 (5 bases). V was shortened by 10 bases and J by 1 base, with 16 bases between the two germline ends. Germline assignment: CDR1 MNHEY and CDR2 SVGAGI. This CDR3 region has 15 residues. The CDR3 DNA follows: TGTGCCACCTCAAGGGCTCAGGGAACTAATGAAAAACTGTTTTTT. Protein: CATSRAQGTNEKLFF.

The chain joins TRBV13 to TRBJ1-3, with TRBD1 matching over 8 bases. Trimming removed 6 bases from V and 2 bases from J; junction bases left unmatched: 15. The length of the CDR3 is 18 residues. CDR1 is PRHDT, CDR2 FYEKMQ, per germline (reference sequence). CDR3: CASRSQGALPIPGNTIYF. The CDR3 DNA follows: TGTGCCAGCAGATCCCAGGGGGCGCTTCCGATACCTGGAAACACCATATATTTT.

V and J are TRBV5-4 and TRBJ2-3; D unresolved. V lost 0 bases and J 2 bases, leaving 13 bases between the germline ends. The CDR3 has 16 residues. In germline, CDR1 is SGHNT, CDR2 YYREEE (reference sequence). The chain's CDR3 is CASSLAPKRLTDTQYF. The DNA for the CDR3 is TGTGCCAGCAGCTTGGCTCCAAAAAGACTCACAGATACGCAGTATTTT. Variable domain in full (rest from reference TRBV5-4 and TRBJ2-3): ETGVTQSPTHLIKTRGQQVTLRCSSQSGHNTVSWYQQALGQGPQFIFQYYREEENGRGNFPPRFSGLQFPNYSSELNVNALELDDSALYLCASSLAPKRLTDTQYFGPGTRLTVL.

This clone was observed a few times. This CDR3 reads CASSLATSGNDEQFF. The CDR3 nucleotides are TGTGCCAGCAGCTTAGCAACTAGCGGGAACGATGAGCAGTTCTTC. The chain carries TRBV7-2 and TRBJ2-1; TRBD2 aligns across 10 bases. The germline gives CDR1 SGHTA, CDR2 FQGNSA. The CDR3 has 15 amino acids. V shed 0 bases and J 8 bases; nucleotides not matched to a gene: 4.

The chain links TRBV4-3 to TRBJ1-2, with 12 bases that match TRBD1. The V and J ends lost 0 bases and 7 bases, in that order; junction bases with no gene match: 12. The CDR3 runs to 18 residues. Looked up from germline, CDR1 is LGHNA and CDR2 is YSLEER. The CDR3 here is CASSQEPHSGQGASGYTF. DNA of the CDR3: TGCGCCAGCAGCCAAGAGCCCCACTCGGGACAGGGGGCTTCTGGCTACACCTTC.